The next 17 T cell receptor beta chains were all read from a single sample in a study of read filtering for tumor transcriptome and immune sequencing. This library used approximately 390 ng RNA and molecular barcoded adaptors spanning alpha/delta and beta/gamma chains. In TCRdb, the reads were re-called with MiXCR into one record per CDR3 protein. The table shows 100,000 to 150,000 distinct CDR3 sequences, with around 14% occurring only once. Material for sequencing was a population of CD138-negative cells sorted from bone marrow. The source of these receptors is a donor aged 40 or older with multiple myeloma.

There are many counts of this clonotype. DNA for the CDR3: TGTGCCAGTAGTAGGACAGGGGAAAGGAATGAGCAGTTCTTC. Its protein is CASSRTGERNEQFF. The J gene is TRBJ2-1, the V gene TRBV19, with TRBD1 matching over 9 bases. The germline V gene has CDR1 LNHDA and CDR2 SQIVND (reference sequence). There are 14 residues in the CDR3. V dropped 4 bases and J dropped 7; count of bases not matched to a gene: 5.

This clonotype has ten or more counts. The rearrangement uses TRBV10-1 and TRBJ2-1; D unresolved. The CDR3 is made up of 13 amino acids. Germline values: CDR1 WNHNN, CDR2 SYGVQD (reference sequence). The germline V and J ends were trimmed by 2 bases and 4 bases, with 6 bases remaining between them. CDR3 nucleotides: TGCGCCAGCAGTGAGCAAGGTTACAATGAGCAGTTCTTC. Its protein is CASSEQGYNEQFF.

This clonotype was found many times. The chain joins TRBV5-1 to TRBJ2-5, with 7 bases matching TRBD1. Germline V lookup: CDR1 SGHRS, CDR2 YFSETQ. V was pared by 4 bases and J by 5 bases, with 8 bases of the junction left unmatched. CDR3 length: 14 amino acids. In DNA, the CDR3 is TGCGCCAGCAGCCTGGGACAGCCCGGGGAGACCCAGTACTTC. Protein product: CASSLGQPGETQYF.

This clonotype occurred a few times. The chain is built from TRBV7-9 and TRBJ2-4, with 8 bases matching TRBD1. The CDR3 is made up of 17 amino acids. Germline CDR1 and CDR2: SEHNR and FQNEAQ (reference sequence). The V gene end was trimmed by 5 bases and the J gene end by 1 base; junction bases not matched to a gene: 10. The CDR3 DNA is TGTGCCAGCAGCCCCCGGACAGGGATCTCGGCCAAAAACATTCAGTACTTC. It is translated as CASSPRTGISAKNIQYF.

There are many counts of this clonotype. The chain uses TRBV25-1 and TRBJ1-4, with 10 bases lining up with TRBD1. Germline CDR1 is MGHDK and CDR2 is SYGVNS. The CDR3 extends over 16 amino acids. V shed 3 bases and J 7 bases; nucleotides not matched to a gene: 8. CDR3 region: CASSDPPGQGTEKLFF. The CDR3 coding sequence is TGTGCCAGCAGTGATCCCCCGGGACAGGGGACTGAAAAACTGTTTTTT.

This clonotype was counted a few times. The gene calls are TRBV7-3 and TRBJ2-7, with 8 bases that match TRBD1. Germline V gives CDR1 SGHTA, CDR2 FQGTGA. The junction had 5 bases not matched to a gene; V was cut back by 5 bases and J by 2 bases. This CDR3 has 14 residues. Written as DNA, the CDR3 is TGTGCCAGCAGCCCCGGGACAGGCCCCTACGAGCAGTACTTC. This codes for CASSPGTGPYEQYF.

This clonotype was counted many times. The V call is TRBV12-3 or TRBV12-4, the J call TRBJ1-5; tentative D call: TRBD1 (5 bases). The CDR3 runs 14 residues. V was trimmed by 6 bases and J by 5 bases, leaving 14 bases between them. CDR3 sequence: CASRALGGDQPQHF. The CDR3, as DNA: TGTGCCAGCAGAGCCCTCGGAGGGGATCAGCCCCAGCATTTT.

The table lists this clonotype with a few counts. A read error is possible here, since a much larger clone lies one base away. V usage is TRBV7-6 and J usage is TRBJ1-4; D remains ambiguous. The CDR3 has 12 amino acids. In germline, CDR1 is SGHVS, CDR2 FNYEAQ. CDR3 amino acids: CASRHNEEKRFF. The DNA of the CDR3 is TGTGCCAGCAGGCATAACGAAGAAAAACGGTTTTTT.

This clonotype showed up just a few times. A much more abundant neighbour one base away suggests this may be a read error. The genes are TRBV5-1 and TRBJ2-1; D is ambiguous. The V gene's germline CDR1 is SGHRS and CDR2 YFSETQ. This CDR3 is built from 12 residues. The CDR3 DNA reads as TGCGCCAGCAGCTTGATATCCAATGTGCAGTTCTTC. Residues: CASSLISNVQFF.

As regards this clonotype: A read error may account for a junction end that differs from germline. The chain employs TRBV14 and TRBJ1-2, with a weak D call TRBD1 (5 bases). The CDR3 consists of 17 residues. Germline CDR1 SGHDN, CDR2 FVKESK. CDR3 coding DNA: TGTGCCAGGAGCCAAGAAAGCGGTGGGGACTTCCCCTATGGCTACACCTTC. It is translated as CARSQESGGDFPYGYTF.

This clonotype showed up many times. DNA of the CDR3: TGCGCCAGCAGCCAAGAGCTAGCGGAGAACACCGGGGAGCTGTTTTTT. Protein: CASSQELAENTGELFF. The chain joins TRBV4-3 to TRBJ2-2; 7 nucleotides match TRBD2. V was pared by 0 bases and J by 1 base, with 2 bases of the junction left unmatched. Germline CDR1 is LGHNA and CDR2 is YSLEER. The CDR3 spans 16 residues.

As for this clonotype: Given the absence of the conserved phenylalanine or tryptophan at the CDR3 end, a read error is likely. The genes are TRBV29-1 and TRBJ2-5; D might be TRBD1 or TRBD2, each matching 5 bases. CDR1 is SQVTM and CDR2 is ANQGSEA in the germline V gene. V was pared by 4 bases and J by 2 bases, with 23 bases between. CDR3 length: 17 amino acids. The CDR3: CSVVLLLGRALQETQYL. DNA of the CDR3: TGCAGCGTTGTCCTCCTGCTGGGACGGGCCTTACAAGAGACCCAGTACCTC.

Concerning this clonotype: The conserved final phenylalanine or tryptophan is absent from the CDR3, which likely points to a read error. The chain recombines TRBV3-1 with TRBJ1-1; no firm D call. This CDR3 has 13 amino acids. The V end was cut by 4 bases, the J end by 4 bases, with 10 bases between. Germline V CDR1 and CDR2: LGHDT, YNNKEL (reference sequence). The CDR3 loop is CASSPSVGTEAFL. The CDR3 nucleotides are TGTGCCAGCAGCCCCAGCGTAGGCACTGAAGCTTTCTTA.

This clonotype was counted a few times. This sequence joins TRBV29-1 and TRBJ1-2, with unresolved D. CDR3 size: 13 residues. Germline V CDR1 and CDR2: SQVTM, ANQGSEA. The V end lost 7 bases, the J end lost 2 bases, and 14 bases lay between the germline ends. The CDR3 reads CSADTDENYGYTF. In DNA form, the CDR3 reads TGCAGCGCTGACACGGATGAAAACTATGGCTACACCTTC.

This clonotype occurred many times. A read error may produce the germline difference seen at one junction end. V is TRBV7-6 and J is TRBJ2-1, with 8 bases that match TRBD2. The CDR3 loop spans 16 amino acids. The germline gives CDR1 SGHVS, CDR2 FNYEAQ. CDR3 residues: CASNLGGTRGDDEQFF. In DNA, the CDR3 is TGTGCCAGCAACTTAGGTGGGACTAGGGGGGATGATGAGCAGTTCTTC.

This clonotype came up a few times. A much larger clone lies one base from this, so it may be a read error. The chain combines TRBV5-1 with TRBJ2-1; D possibly matches TRBD1 or TRBD2 (5 bases each). V dropped 6 bases and J dropped 8 bases, with 24 bases sitting between them. The CDR3 is 16 amino acids. Germline CDR1 is SGHRS and CDR2 is YFSETQ. CDR3 sequence: CASTLTAAWIGDEQFF. The CDR3 DNA is TGCGCCAGCACCCTAACAGCGGCCTGGATAGGGGATGAGCAGTTCTTC.

This clonotype was seen a few times. This rearrangement joins TRBV4-1 to TRBJ2-6, with 7 bases fitting TRBD2. CDR1 is MGHRA and CDR2 is YSYEKL in the germline V gene. The V gene end was trimmed by 4 bases and the J gene end by 4 bases; junction bases not matched to a gene: 13. The CDR3 spans 18 residues. This CDR3 is CASSLQAGVLSGANVLTF. The CDR3 DNA reads as TGCGCCAGCAGCCTACAGGCGGGGGTCTTATCCGGGGCCAACGTCCTGACTTTC.